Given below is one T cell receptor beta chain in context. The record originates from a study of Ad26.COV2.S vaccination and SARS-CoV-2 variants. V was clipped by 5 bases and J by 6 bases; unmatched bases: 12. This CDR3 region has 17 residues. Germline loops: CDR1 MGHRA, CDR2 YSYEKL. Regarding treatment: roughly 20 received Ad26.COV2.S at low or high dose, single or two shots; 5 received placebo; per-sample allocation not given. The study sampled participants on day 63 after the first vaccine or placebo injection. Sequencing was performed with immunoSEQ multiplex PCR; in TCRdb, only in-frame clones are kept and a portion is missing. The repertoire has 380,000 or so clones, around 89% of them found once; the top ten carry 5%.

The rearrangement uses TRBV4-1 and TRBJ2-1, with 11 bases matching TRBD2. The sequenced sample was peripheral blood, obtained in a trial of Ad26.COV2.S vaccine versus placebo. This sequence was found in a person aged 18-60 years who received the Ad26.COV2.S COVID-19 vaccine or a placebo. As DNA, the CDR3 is TGCGCCAGCAGCACTCAGACCGGGACTAGCGGCACCAATGAGCAGTTCTTC. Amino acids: CASSTQTGTSGTNEQFF.